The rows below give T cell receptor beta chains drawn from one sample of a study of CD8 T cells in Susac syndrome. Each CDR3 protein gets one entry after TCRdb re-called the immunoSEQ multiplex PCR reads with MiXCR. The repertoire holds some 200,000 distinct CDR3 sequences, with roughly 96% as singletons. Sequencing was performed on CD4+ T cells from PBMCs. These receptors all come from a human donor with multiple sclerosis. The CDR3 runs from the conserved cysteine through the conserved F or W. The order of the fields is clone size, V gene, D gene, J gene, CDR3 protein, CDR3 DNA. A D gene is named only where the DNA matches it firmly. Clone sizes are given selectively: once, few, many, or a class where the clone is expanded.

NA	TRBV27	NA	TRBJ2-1	CASSGGGPMNEQFF	TGTGCCAGCAGTGGGGGGGGCCCCATGAATGAGCAGTTCTTC
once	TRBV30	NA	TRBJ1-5	CAWSVQRVPGNQPQHF	TGTGCCTGGAGTGTACAACGGGTCCCCGGCAATCAGCCCCAGCATTTT
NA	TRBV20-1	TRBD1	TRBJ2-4	CSAGQGPQYF	TGCAGTGCAGGACAGGGACCTCAGTACTTC
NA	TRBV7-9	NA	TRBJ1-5	CASSGGAEQPQHF	TGTGCCAGCAGCGGCGGGGCCGAGCAGCCCCAGCATTTT
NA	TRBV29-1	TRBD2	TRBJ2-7	CSVGLREGYEQYF	TGCAGCGTTGGTCTCCGGGAGGGCTACGAGCAGTACTTC
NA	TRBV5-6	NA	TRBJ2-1	CASSSRQYNEQFF	TGTGCCAGCAGCAGCCGACAGTACAATGAGCAGTTCTTC
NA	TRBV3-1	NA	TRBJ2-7	CASSQDPAGRYEQYF	TGTGCCAGCAGCCAAGACCCAGCGGGCCGCTACGAGCAGTACTTC
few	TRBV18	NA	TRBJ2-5	CASSPPRGETQYF	TGTGCCAGCTCACCACCTCGAGGGGAGACCCAGTACTTC
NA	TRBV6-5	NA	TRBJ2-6	CASSYLGGLRGANVLTF	TGTGCCAGCAGTTACCTCGGGGGCCTGAGAGGGGCCAACGTCCTGACTTTC
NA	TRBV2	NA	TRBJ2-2	CASIGAATNTGELFF	TGTGCCAGCATTGGGGCAGCAACGAACACCGGGGAGCTGTTTTTT